One and the same sample provided the 6 T cell receptor beta chains below, sequenced in a study of blood T cell repertoires in COVID-19. The assay was immunoSEQ multiplex PCR, and TCRdb's table has in-frame clones only and misses some. The table has nearly 250,000 clones, more than 75% seen once. The sequenced sample was PBMCs or T cells enriched from blood (not recorded which). The receptor set was obtained from a woman between 45 and 65 years old who had recovered from COVID-19.

This sequence joins TRBV5-1 and TRBJ2-5; a weak D match, TRBD2 (5 bases). V was pared by 1 base and J by 0 bases, with 10 bases between. The CDR3 length is 15 residues. Germline assignment: CDR1 SGHRS and CDR2 YFSETQ. CDR3 sequence reads: CASSLYRGYQETQYF. The CDR3 bases are TGCGCCAGCAGCTTGTATCGGGGTTACCAAGAGACCCAGTACTTC. Looking up the rest from reference TRBV5-1 and TRBJ2-5 gives the full variable domain: KAGVTQTPRYLIKTRGQQVTLSCSPISGHRSVSWYQQTPGQGLQFLFEYFSETQRNKGNFPGRFSGRQFSNSRSEMNVSTLELGDSALYLCASSLYRGYQETQYFGPGTRLLVL.

V and J are TRBV28 and TRBJ2-7, with D possibly TRBD2 on 6 matching bases. CDR3 size: 17 residues. Germline lookup yields CDR1 MDHEN and CDR2 SYDVKM. Trimming cost V 3 bases and J 4 bases, with 22 bases left between them. CDR3 sequence: CASSFGPLAGLEYEQYF. CDR3 nucleotides: TGTGCCAGCAGTTTCGGCCCCTTGGCGGGGCTAGAATACGAGCAGTACTTC.

V is TRBV9 and J is TRBJ1-2, with 9 bases identical to TRBD1. Germline assignment: CDR1 SGDLS and CDR2 YYNGEE. After removal of 3 bases from V and 4 bases from J, the junction contained 4 bases not matched to a gene. The CDR3 is 14 amino acids. CDR3 nucleotide sequence: TGTGCCAGCAGCGAGGGACAGGGACCCTATGGCTACACCTTC. Amino acid sequence: CASSEGQGPYGYTF.

This rearrangement joins TRBV7-2 to TRBJ1-4; TRBD1 matches 9 bases. The CDR3 sequence is 16 residues long. V lost 6 bases to trimming and J lost 0 bases; unmatched junction nucleotides: 5. The germline CDR1 and CDR2 sequences are SGHTA and FQGNSA. The CDR3 DNA reads TGTGCCAGCAGTCGAGACAGGGGGGCAACTAATGAAAAACTGTTTTTT. As protein: CASSRDRGATNEKLFF.

The chain employs TRBV4-1 and TRBJ1-1, with TRBD1 identical over 12 bases. The CDR3 has 16 amino acids. Trimming took 3 bases from V and 4 from J; bases not matched to a gene: 6. The germline V gene encodes CDR1 MGHRA and CDR2 YSYEKL. The CDR3, as DNA: TGCGCCAGCAGCCACATCGGGACAGGGGGCGGCACTGAAGCTTTCTTT. The encoded protein is CASSHIGTGGGTEAFF.

This chain joins TRBV3-1 (or the pseudogene TRBV3-2) and TRBJ1-5, with D unresolved. This CDR3 has 17 residues. Trimming removed 0 bases at V and 6 bases at J, with 18 bases between. Germline CDR1 reads LGHDT; CDR2 reads YNNKEL (reference sequence). Here the CDR3 DNA reads TGTGCCAGCAGCCAAGATTCCCTTGGACTGCATCTTCAGCCCCAGCATTTT. Translating gives CASSQDSLGLHLQPQHF.